What follows is one T cell receptor beta chain and its context. Clones were read by immunoSEQ multiplex PCR, and TCRdb kept only the in-frame ones, dropping some. The table has 130,000 or so clones, roughly 84% seen once. This sample was taken from a study of control samples from healthy donors and cancer patients. The CDR3 is 14 residues long. The ends were cut back, 5 bases at V and 6 bases at J, with 15 bases in the middle. Germline CDR1 is SGHTA and CDR2 is FQGTGA. The chain couples TRBV7-3 to TRBJ2-3; possible D gene TRBD1, 6 bases. Sequenced sample: blood. The sequence was collected from a man in his forties in good health. The CDR3 protein is CASSMDGTRDTQYF. For the CDR3, the DNA is TGTGCCAGCAGCATGGACGGGACAAGGGATACGCAGTATTTT.